A single sample is the source of the 13 T cell receptor beta chains below, sequenced in a study of blood T cell repertoires in COVID-19. Sequenced by immunoSEQ multiplex PCR; TCRdb stores in-frame clones only, minus some. The sample includes around 86,000 clones, about four fifths of them seen just once. Sequenced input: peripheral blood. These receptors all stem from a human donor in a cohort sampled during active COVID-19.

This clone has only one observation. The J gene is TRBJ1-2, the V gene TRBV11-2, with D hard to call. In germline, CDR1 is SGHAT, CDR2 FQNNGV. Trimming stripped 8 bases from V and 2 bases from J, with 12 bases between. The length of the CDR3 is 13 residues. The CDR3 loop is CASRNPRNYGYTF. CDR3 coding DNA: TGTGCCAGCCGAAACCCCAGGAACTATGGCTACACCTTC. Supplemented by reference TRBV11-2 and TRBJ1-2, the full variable domain reads EAGVAQSPRYKIIEKRQSVAFWCNPISGHATLYWYQQILGQGPKLLIQFQNNGVVDDSQLPKDRFSAERLKGVDSTLKIQPAKLEDSAVYLCASRNPRNYGYTFGSGTRLTVV.

This clone was detected only a few times. The rearrangement links TRBV7-9 to TRBJ2-1; D is possibly TRBD2 (5 bases). Trimming removed 6 bases from V and 7 bases from J, with 13 bases in between. Germline CDR1 reads SEHNR; CDR2 reads FQNEAQ (reference sequence). There are 13 residues in the CDR3. This CDR3 reads CASRGRDGNEQFF. The DNA for the CDR3 is TGTGCCAGCAGGGGCCGGGATGGAAATGAGCAGTTCTTC.

This sequence joins TRBV11-2 and TRBJ1-3; no definite D call. CDR3 size: 15 residues. V was shortened by 4 bases and J by 0 bases, with 10 bases between the two germline ends. In germline, CDR1 is SGHAT, CDR2 FQNNGV. The CDR3 bases are TGTGCCAGCAGCTCTCCCCGGGACTCTGGAAACACCATATATTTT. Translation gives CASSSPRDSGNTIYF.

The V call is TRBV12-3 or TRBV12-4, the J call TRBJ2-7; no clear D. CDR3 size: 13 residues. Trimming cost V 6 bases and J 6 bases, with 15 bases left between them. The CDR3 protein is CASSTLQFGEQYF. The CDR3 bases are TGTGCCAGCAGCACCTTACAGTTCGGCGAGCAGTACTTC.

This clone was seen more than once but under ten times. This chain uses TRBV3-1 (or the pseudogene TRBV3-2) with TRBJ2-7; 11 bases map to TRBD2. The CDR3 is 17 residues long. CDR1 and CDR2 (germline): LGHDT, YNNKEL (reference sequence). The ends lost 0 bases at V and 4 bases at J; junction bases unmatched: 8. CDR3 nucleotide sequence: TGTGCCAGCAGCCAAGACCTCACTAGCGGGAGTATTTACGAGCAGTACTTC. Residues: CASSQDLTSGSIYEQYF.

The chain employs TRBV7-9 and TRBJ2-5; D is perhaps TRBD2 (5 bases). This CDR3 region has 14 residues. The V end was cut by 1 base, the J end by 5 bases, with 11 bases between. Germline assignment: CDR1 SEHNR and CDR2 FQNEAQ (reference sequence). CDR3 DNA sequence: TGTGCCAGCAGCTTAGACCGGGGAGTGGAGACCCAGTACTTC. Translating gives CASSLDRGVETQYF.

The chain couples TRBV19 to TRBJ2-2; D call uncertain. Germline CDR1 and CDR2: LNHDA and SQIVND (reference sequence). This CDR3 is 16 amino acids long. With 6 bases removed from V and 6 bases from J, the gap between germline ends came to 20 bases. The CDR3 bases are TGTGCCAGTAGCCCCCGGCAGGAAGTGAAGCCCGGGGAGCTGTTTTTT. It encodes CASSPRQEVKPGELFF.

The chain couples TRBV4-1 to TRBJ1-2, with 9 bases fitting TRBD1. V lost 3 bases to trimming and J lost 6 bases; unmatched junction nucleotides: 11. Germline loops: CDR1 MGHRA, CDR2 YSYEKL. CDR3 length equals 16 residues. The CDR3 spells CASSHHTKQGADGYTF. For the CDR3, the DNA is TGCGCCAGCAGCCATCATACTAAACAGGGGGCGGATGGCTACACCTTC.

The rearrangement uses TRBV7-5 and TRBJ2-7; TRBD2, the table's D call, was not compared with the DNA. TRBV7-5 is described as a pseudogene. The CDR3 loop spans 14 amino acids. The CDR3, as DNA: TGTGCCAGAAGGAGCTCCCGCCCGTCCTACGAGCAGTACTTC. Its translation is CARRSSRPSYEQYF.

The CDR3 DNA follows: TGTGCCAGCAGTTTAAGGGGCAGGGGCTTCAGTAATTCACCCCTCCACTTT. Its translation: CASSLRGRGFSNSPLHF. The chain carries TRBV28 and TRBJ1-6, with a possible D match to TRBD1 (6 bases). Germline CDR1 and CDR2: MDHEN and SYDVKM. CDR3 length: 17 amino acids. V was trimmed by 2 bases and J by 6 bases, leaving 17 bases between them.

The chain is built from TRBV7-9 and TRBJ2-2; 8 nucleotides line up with TRBD1. This CDR3 is 16 amino acids long. V gave up 5 bases and J gave up 7 bases; unmatched junction bases: 12. CDR1 and CDR2 (germline): SEHNR, FQNEAQ (reference sequence). This chain's CDR3 is CASSPNPGTGFGELFF. In nucleotides, the CDR3 is TGTGCCAGCAGCCCCAACCCCGGGACAGGTTTCGGGGAGCTGTTTTTT.

V usage is TRBV5-1 and J usage is TRBJ1-5; D is ambiguous. Germline V lookup: CDR1 SGHRS, CDR2 YFSETQ. V was shortened by 3 bases and J by 0 bases, with 10 bases between the two germline ends. There are 15 residues in the CDR3. CDR3 sequence: CASSWEGNSNQPQHF. In nucleotides, the CDR3 is TGCGCCAGCAGCTGGGAGGGCAATAGCAATCAGCCCCAGCATTTT.

This chain uses TRBV11-2 with TRBJ1-1, with D possibly matching TRBD1 (6 bases). The V end lost 2 bases, the J end lost 8 bases, and 12 bases lay between the germline ends. From germline, CDR1 is SGHAT and CDR2 FQNNGV. This CDR3 is 13 amino acids long. CDR3 amino acids: CASSLNRQVEAFF. The CDR3 coding sequence is TGTGCCAGCAGCTTAAATAGACAGGTCGAAGCTTTCTTT.